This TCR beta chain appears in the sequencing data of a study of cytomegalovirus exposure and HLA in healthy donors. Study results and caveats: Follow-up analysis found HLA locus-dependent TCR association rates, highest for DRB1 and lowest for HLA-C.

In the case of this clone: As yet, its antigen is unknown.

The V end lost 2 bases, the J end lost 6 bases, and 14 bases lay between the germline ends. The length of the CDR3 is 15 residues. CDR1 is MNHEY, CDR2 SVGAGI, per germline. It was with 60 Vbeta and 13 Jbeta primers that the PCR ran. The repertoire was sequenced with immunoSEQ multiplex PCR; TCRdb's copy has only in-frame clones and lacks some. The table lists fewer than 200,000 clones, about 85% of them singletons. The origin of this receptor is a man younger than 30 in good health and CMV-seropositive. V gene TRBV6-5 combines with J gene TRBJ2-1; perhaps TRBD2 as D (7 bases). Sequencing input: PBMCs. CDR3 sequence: CASSYAGASINEQFF. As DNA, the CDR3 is TGTGCCAGCAGTTACGCGGGGGCCTCTATCAATGAGCAGTTCTTC.